The 4 T cell receptor beta chains in this list originate from one sample, sequenced in a study of stem cell transplantation in POMP-related autoinflammatory disease. TCRdb's table, derived via immunoSEQ multiplex PCR, lists solely in-frame clones and lacks some. This sample has 6,500 to 7,500 clones, with around four fifths found just once. The sequenced sample was a CXCR5-defined cell subset from PBMCs. The origin of the receptors is a human donor in good health.

The chain uses TRBV4-1 and TRBJ2-7; D is ambiguous. V gave up 4 bases and J gave up 1 base, with 8 bases separating them. The CDR3 runs 13 residues. Germline V CDR1 and CDR2: MGHRA, YSYEKL. In DNA, the CDR3 is TGCGCCAGCAGCCCCAAATCTTCCTACGAGCAGTACTTC. Its protein is CASSPKSSYEQYF.

The V and J genes are TRBV6-1 and TRBJ1-1; D not resolved. The CDR3 spans 15 residues. Germline CDR1 reads MNHNS; CDR2 reads SASEGT. Trimming removed 6 bases from V and 2 bases from J, with 16 bases in between. The CDR3 here is CASRDTGQQNTEAFF. The CDR3 DNA follows: TGTGCCAGCAGAGACACCGGCCAACAAAACACTGAAGCTTTCTTT.

This clone was counted only a few times. The chain is built from TRBV5-8 and TRBJ1-1; no firm D call. The ends were cut back, 4 bases at V and 2 bases at J, with 12 bases in the middle. Germline CDR1 is SGHTS and CDR2 is YDEGEE. This CDR3 is 14 amino acids long. For the CDR3, the DNA is TGTGCCAGCAGCCTCCGAGGGTTCAACACTGAAGCTTTCTTT. Translated: CASSLRGFNTEAFF.

This clone was recorded a few times. The chain couples TRBV25-1 to TRBJ1-1; perhaps TRBD1 as D (5 bases). The V and J ends lost 7 bases and 4 bases respectively, with 10 bases between them. Germline lookup yields CDR1 MGHDK and CDR2 SYGVNS. The CDR3 totals 12 residues. The CDR3 DNA is TGTGCCAGCATGGCAGGGTTCACTGAAGCTTTCTTT. Its protein is CASMAGFTEAFF. Supplemented by reference TRBV25-1 and TRBJ1-1, the full variable domain reads EADIYQTPRYLVIGTGKKITLECSQTMGHDKMYWYQQDPGMELHLIHYSYGVNSTEKGDLSSESTVSRIRTEHFPLTLESARPSHTSQYLCASMAGFTEAFFGQGTRLTVV.